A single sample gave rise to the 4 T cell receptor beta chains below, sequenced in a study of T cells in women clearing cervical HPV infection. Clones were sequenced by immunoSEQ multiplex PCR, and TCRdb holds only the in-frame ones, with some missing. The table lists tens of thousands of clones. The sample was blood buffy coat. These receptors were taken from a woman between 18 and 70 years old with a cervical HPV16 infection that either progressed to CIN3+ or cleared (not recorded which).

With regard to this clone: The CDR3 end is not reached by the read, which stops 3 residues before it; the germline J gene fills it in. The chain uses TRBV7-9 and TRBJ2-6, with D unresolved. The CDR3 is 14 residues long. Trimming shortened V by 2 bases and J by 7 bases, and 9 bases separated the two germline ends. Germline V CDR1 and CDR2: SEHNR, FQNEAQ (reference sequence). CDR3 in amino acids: CASSLQVLANVLTF. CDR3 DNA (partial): TGTGCCAGCAGCTTACAGGTACTCGCCAACGTC.

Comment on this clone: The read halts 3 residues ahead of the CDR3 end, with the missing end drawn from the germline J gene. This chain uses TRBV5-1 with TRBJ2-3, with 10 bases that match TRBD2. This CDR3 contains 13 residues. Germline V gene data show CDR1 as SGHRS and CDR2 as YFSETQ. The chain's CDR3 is CASSWTSGETQYF. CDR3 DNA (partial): TGCGCCAGCAGCTGGACTAGCGGCGAGACG.

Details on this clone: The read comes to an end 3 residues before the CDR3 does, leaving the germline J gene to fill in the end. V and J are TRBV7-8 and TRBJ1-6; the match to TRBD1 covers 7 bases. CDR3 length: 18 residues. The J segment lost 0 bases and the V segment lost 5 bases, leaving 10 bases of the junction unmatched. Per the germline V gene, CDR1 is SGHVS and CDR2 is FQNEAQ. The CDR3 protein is CASSERDSYSSYNSPLHF. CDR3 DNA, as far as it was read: TGTGCCAGCAGCGAACGGGACAGCTATAGCTCCTATAATTCACCC.

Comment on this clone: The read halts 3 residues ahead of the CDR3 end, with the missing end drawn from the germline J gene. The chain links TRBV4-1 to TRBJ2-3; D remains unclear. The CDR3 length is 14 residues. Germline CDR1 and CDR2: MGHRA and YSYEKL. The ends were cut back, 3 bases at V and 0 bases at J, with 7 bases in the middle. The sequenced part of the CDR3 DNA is TGCGCCAGCAGCCAGATGACTAGCACAGATACG. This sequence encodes CASSQMTSTDT. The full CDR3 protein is CASSQMTSTDTQYF.